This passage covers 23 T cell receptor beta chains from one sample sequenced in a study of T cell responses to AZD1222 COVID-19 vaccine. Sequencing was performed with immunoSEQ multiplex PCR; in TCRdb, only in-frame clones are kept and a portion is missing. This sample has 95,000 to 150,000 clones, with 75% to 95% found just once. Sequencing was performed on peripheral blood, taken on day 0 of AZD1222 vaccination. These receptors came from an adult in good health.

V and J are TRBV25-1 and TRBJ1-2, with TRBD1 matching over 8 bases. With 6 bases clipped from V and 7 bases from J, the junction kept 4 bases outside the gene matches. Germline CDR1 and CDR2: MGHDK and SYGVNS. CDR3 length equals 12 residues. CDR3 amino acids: CASSRTGFGYTF. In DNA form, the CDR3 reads TGTGCCAGCAGCAGGACAGGGTTTGGCTACACCTTC.

The CDR3 protein is CASSAGEIGSPLHF. The CDR3 DNA follows: TGTGCCAGCAGCGCCGGGGAGATAGGTTCACCCCTCCACTTT. The rearrangement links TRBV9 to TRBJ1-6; D not certain. This CDR3 is 14 amino acids long. CDR1 SGDLS and CDR2 YYNGEE come from the germline V gene. V was clipped by 3 bases and J by 9 bases, with 13 bases between them.

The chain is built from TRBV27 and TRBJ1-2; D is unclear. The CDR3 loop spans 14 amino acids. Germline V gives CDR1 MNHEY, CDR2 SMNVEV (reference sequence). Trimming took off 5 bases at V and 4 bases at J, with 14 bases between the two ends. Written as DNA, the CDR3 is TGTGCCAGCAGTCCCCTAGACTCTACCTATGGCTACACCTTC. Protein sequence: CASSPLDSTYGYTF.

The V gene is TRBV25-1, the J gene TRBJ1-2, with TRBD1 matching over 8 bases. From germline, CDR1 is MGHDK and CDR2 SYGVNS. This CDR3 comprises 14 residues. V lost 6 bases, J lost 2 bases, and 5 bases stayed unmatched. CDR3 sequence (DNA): TGTGCCAGCAGCTCAGGGGGCCCGAACTATGGCTACACCTTC. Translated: CASSSGGPNYGYTF.

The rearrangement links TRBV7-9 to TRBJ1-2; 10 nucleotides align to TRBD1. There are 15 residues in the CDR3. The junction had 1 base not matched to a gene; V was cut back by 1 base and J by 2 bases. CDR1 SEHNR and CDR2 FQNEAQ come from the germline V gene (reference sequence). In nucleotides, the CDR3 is TGTGCCAGCAGCTTAGAGACAGGGGGCAACTATGGCTACACCTTC. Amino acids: CASSLETGGNYGYTF. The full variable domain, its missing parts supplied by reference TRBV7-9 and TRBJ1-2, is DTGVSQNPRHKITKRGQNVTFRCDPISEHNRLYWYRQTLGQGPEFLTYFQNEAQLEKSRLLSDRFSAERPKGSFSTLEIQRTEQGDSAMYLCASSLETGGNYGYTFGSGTRLTVV.

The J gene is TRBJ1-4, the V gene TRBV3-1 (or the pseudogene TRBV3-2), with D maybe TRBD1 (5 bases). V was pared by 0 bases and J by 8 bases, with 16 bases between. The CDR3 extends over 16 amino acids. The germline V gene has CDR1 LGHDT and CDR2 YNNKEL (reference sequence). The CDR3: CASSQDRDSRGEKLFF. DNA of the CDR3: TGTGCCAGCAGCCAAGACCGCGACAGCAGAGGCGAAAAACTGTTTTTT.

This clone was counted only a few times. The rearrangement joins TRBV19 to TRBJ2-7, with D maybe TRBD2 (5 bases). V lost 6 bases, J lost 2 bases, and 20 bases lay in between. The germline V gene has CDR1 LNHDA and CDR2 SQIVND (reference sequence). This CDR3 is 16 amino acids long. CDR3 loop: CASSPSLTRQAYEQYF. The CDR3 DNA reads TGTGCCAGTAGCCCTAGCTTAACCAGGCAAGCCTACGAGCAGTACTTC. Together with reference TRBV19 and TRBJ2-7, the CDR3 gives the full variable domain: DGGITQSPKYLFRKEGQNVTLSCEQNLNHDAMYWYRQDPGQGLRLIYYSQIVNDFQKGDIAEGYSVSREKKESFPLTVTSAQKNPTAFYLCASSPSLTRQAYEQYFGPGTRLTVT.

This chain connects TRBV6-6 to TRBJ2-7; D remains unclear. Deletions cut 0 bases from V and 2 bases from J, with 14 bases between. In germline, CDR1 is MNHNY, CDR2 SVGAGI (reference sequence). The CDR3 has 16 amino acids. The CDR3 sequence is CASSYSSSHGAYEQYF. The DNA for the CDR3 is TGTGCCAGCAGTTACTCGAGTTCCCACGGAGCCTACGAGCAGTACTTC.

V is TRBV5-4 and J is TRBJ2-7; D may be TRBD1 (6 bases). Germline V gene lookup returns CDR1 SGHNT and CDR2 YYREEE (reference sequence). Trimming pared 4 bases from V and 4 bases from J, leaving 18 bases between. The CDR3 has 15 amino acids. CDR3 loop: CASSPPGHKSYEQYF. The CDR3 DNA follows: TGTGCCAGCAGCCCTCCGGGACATAAGTCTTACGAGCAGTACTTC.

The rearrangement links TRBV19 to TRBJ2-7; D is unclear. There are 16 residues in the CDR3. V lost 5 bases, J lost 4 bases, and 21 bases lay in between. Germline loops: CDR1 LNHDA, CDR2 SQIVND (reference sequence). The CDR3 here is CASSLNRALPQYEQYF. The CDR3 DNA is TGTGCCAGTAGTCTTAATAGGGCCTTACCACAATACGAGCAGTACTTC. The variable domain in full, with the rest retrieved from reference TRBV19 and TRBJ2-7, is DGGITQSPKYLFRKEGQNVTLSCEQNLNHDAMYWYRQDPGQGLRLIYYSQIVNDFQKGDIAEGYSVSREKKESFPLTVTSAQKNPTAFYLCASSLNRALPQYEQYFGPGTRLTVT.

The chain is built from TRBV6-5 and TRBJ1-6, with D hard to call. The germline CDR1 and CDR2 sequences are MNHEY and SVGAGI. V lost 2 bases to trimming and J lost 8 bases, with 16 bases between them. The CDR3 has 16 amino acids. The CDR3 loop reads CASSYLTRTPYSPLHF. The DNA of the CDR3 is TGTGCCAGCAGTTACCTAACACGGACCCCTTATTCACCCCTCCACTTT.

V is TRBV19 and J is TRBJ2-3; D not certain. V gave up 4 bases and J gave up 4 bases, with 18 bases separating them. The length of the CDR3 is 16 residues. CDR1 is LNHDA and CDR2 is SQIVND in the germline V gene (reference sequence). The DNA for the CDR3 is TGTGCCAGTAGTAGGGAAATGGTGTTTTGGGCAGATACGCAGTATTTT. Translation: CASSREMVFWADTQYF.

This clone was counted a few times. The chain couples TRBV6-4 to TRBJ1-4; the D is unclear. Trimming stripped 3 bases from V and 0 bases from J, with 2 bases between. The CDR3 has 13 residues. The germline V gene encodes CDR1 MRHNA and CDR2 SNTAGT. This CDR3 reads CASSETTNEKLFF. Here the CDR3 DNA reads TGTGCCAGCAGTGAGACAACTAATGAAAAACTGTTTTTT.

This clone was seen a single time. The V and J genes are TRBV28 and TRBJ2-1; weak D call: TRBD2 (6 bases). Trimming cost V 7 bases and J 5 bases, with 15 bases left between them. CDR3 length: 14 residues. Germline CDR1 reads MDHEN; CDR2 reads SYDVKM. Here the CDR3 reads CASTIGGRDNEQFF. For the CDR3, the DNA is TGTGCCAGCACTATCGGGGGAAGAGACAATGAGCAGTTCTTC.

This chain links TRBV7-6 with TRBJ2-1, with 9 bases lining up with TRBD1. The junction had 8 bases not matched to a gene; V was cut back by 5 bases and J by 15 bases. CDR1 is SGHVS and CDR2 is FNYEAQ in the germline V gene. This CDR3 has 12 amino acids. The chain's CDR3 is CASSPGTGQGFF. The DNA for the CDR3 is TGTGCCAGCAGCCCCGGGACAGGGCAGGGGTTCTTC.

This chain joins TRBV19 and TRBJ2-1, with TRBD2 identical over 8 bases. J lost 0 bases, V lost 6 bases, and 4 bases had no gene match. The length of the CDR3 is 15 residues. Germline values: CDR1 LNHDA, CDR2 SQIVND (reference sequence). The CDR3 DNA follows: TGTGCCAGTAGGAAGCGGGAGACCTCCTACAATGAGCAGTTCTTC. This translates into CASRKRETSYNEQFF.

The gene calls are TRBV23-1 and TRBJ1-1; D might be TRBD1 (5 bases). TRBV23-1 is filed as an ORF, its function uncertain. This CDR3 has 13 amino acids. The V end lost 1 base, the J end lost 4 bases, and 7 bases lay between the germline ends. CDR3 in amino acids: CASSQLGTTEAFF. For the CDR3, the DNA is TGCGCCAGCAGTCAATTGGGGACCACTGAAGCTTTCTTT.

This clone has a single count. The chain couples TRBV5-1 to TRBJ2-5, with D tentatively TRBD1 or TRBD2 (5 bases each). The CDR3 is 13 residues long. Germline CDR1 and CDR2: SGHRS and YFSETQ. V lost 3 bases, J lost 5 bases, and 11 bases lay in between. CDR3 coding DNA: TGCGCCAGCAGCTCGGGGCTGCTGGAGACCCAGTACTTC. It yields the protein CASSSGLLETQYF.

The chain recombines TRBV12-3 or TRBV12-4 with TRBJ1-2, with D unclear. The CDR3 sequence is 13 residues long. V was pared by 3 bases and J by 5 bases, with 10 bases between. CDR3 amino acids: CASSFSAVYGYTF. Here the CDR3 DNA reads TGTGCCAGCAGTTTCTCGGCGGTTTATGGCTACACCTTC.

The CDR3 sequence: CASSTGPLSGNTIYF. CDR3 coding DNA: TGTGCCAGCAGCACGGGACCTCTCTCTGGAAACACCATATATTTT. The chain employs TRBV5-4 and TRBJ1-3, with D possibly TRBD1 on 5 matching bases. The V end lost 4 bases, the J end lost 0 bases, and 11 bases lay between the germline ends. Germline V gives CDR1 SGHNT, CDR2 YYREEE (reference sequence). CDR3 size: 15 residues.

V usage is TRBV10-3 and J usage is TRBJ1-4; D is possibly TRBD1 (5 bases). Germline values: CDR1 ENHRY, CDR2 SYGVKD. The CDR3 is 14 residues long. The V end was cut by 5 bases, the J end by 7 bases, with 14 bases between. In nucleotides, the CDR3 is TGTGCCATCAGTCCAAGTCCGCAGGGTGAAAAACTGTTTTTT. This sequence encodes CAISPSPQGEKLFF.

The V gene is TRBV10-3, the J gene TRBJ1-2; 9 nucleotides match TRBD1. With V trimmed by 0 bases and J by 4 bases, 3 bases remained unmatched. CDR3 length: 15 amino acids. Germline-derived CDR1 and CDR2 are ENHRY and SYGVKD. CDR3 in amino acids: CAISESGQGGYGYTF. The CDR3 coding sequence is TGTGCCATCAGTGAGTCGGGACAGGGAGGCTATGGCTACACCTTC.

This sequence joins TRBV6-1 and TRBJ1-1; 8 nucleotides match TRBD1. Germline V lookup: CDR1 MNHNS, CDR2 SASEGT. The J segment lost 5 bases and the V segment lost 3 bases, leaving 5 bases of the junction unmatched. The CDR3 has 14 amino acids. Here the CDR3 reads CASSDGTGGTEAFF. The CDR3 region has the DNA TGTGCCAGCAGTGACGGGACAGGCGGGACTGAAGCTTTCTTT.